This T cell receptor (beta chain) was sequenced in a study of CD8+CD57+ T cells in acquired aplastic anemia. Across the study: Mean yield of DNA from sorted CD4+ and CD8+ cells was approximately 3 ug.

This CDR3 spans 14 amino acids. Germline lookup yields CDR1 SGHTA and CDR2 FQGTGA. The sample holds a few counts of this clonotype. Its antigen is undetermined. One end of the junction is discordant with germline, which a read error may explain. Template material for TCR beta VDJ and CDR3 profiling consisted of genomic DNA. TCRdb reprocessed the reads via MiXCR and lists one record per CDR3 protein. Of 250,000 to 350,000 distinct CDR3 sequences listed, roughly 50% are singletons. Findings of the study overall: Patients and controls turned out to have 25 to 30 CD8+ CDR3 sequences in common. Patients did not significantly differ from controls in CD8+ Simpson's diversity.

The rearrangement links TRBV7-3 to TRBJ2-7, with 8 bases lining up with TRBD1. Sequenced material: sorted CD4+, CD8+, or CD8+CD57+ T cells (not recorded which) from PBMCs. The sequence came from a human donor with severe aplastic anemia or a healthy control (not recorded which). The CDR3 DNA follows: TGTGCCTGCAGCCTCGGGACAGGACCCTACGAGCAGTACTTC. Residues: CACSLGTGPYEQYF.